This TCR beta chain came from a study of cytomegalovirus exposure and HLA in healthy donors (dated by TCRdb to 2015 to 2018). Some background on the complete study: An earlier analysis of approximately 600 of the donors reported more than 250 Gb of sequence data and around 120 million unique TCR beta sequences from around 200 million T cells. Roughly 300 gigabases of sequencing data and roughly 80 million unique TCR sequences made up an early release that covered several hundred HLA-typed donors. Among the roughly 400 genotyped donors, 75% to 90% belonged to the genetic ancestry cluster associated with self-reported Caucasian donors. The study was designed to test whether signatures of past pathogen exposure could be identified by cataloging public T cell receptors. The study used immunosequencing to profile the T cell repertoires of 600 to 850 subjects and linked those repertoires to cytomegalovirus serostatus. Along with the approximately 650-subject first cohort, a separate validation cohort of about 110 different subjects was used. To predict cytomegalovirus infection status, the study brought together high-throughput TCR immunosequencing, statistical association of individual TCRs with disease status, and machine learning. In a later analysis, previously published TCR beta repertoires from 550 to 750 donors were re-analyzed and high-resolution HLA genotyping was added so that TCR occurrence patterns could be studied. In the later analysis, no new phenotypic data were used to find candidate immune exposures; instead, reliance was placed on TCR beta sequences and their occurrence across donors. In an earlier analysis of a few hundred of the donors, high-throughput TCR beta sequencing was used to judge whether each TCR beta V gene segment behaved as functional or pseudogenic. Donor age, sex, ethnicity and CMV serostatus were compiled alongside the repertoire data. A later genetic analysis used genome-wide SNP genotypes for about 65% of the 666 donors, treating that subset as a discovery cohort. All discovery cohort repertoires had been generated on a single sequencing platform. HLA typing included class I and class II loci at four-digit resolution. Typing coverage varied by locus: roughly 620-640 donors for A, B, C, DRB1 and DQB1; 500 to 550 for DQA1; around 610 for DPA1; roughly 470 for DPB1. Five DR-DQ haplotypes were treated as single units for association and clustering because of strong linkage in the cohort. Among roughly 400 genotyped donors of the cohort, an average of around 250,000 unique TCR beta nucleotide sequences was sequenced per donor, of which 15% to 20% were non-productive.

In total, approximately 610 healthy bone marrow donors made up the cohort. All cohort members were sampled while nominally healthy, although unrecorded immune exposures were likely present. The donor was CMV seropositive and was included in the group of 250 to 350 seropositive cohort members. Every donor gave a peripheral blood sample, and the peripheral blood mononuclear cells from that sample were used for TCR beta sequencing. The Qiagen DNeasy Blood Extraction Kit was used to extract genomic DNA from the blood cell samples. CDR1 and CDR2 are drawn from the germline V gene: SNHLY, FYNNEI. The CDR3 contains 19 residues, cysteine and phenylalanine counted. Just CDR3 DNA is preserved here, 57 bases in frame from base 1. Receptor libraries were prepared by the immunoSEQ multiplex PCR assay. A mixture of 60 forward primers for TCR Vbeta segments and 13 reverse primers for TCR Jbeta segments was used in the multiplex PCR. Amplification of the CDR3 region of rearranged TCR beta genes was performed with a multiplex PCR assay on genomic DNA. Amplified TCR beta libraries were sequenced as 87-base-pair reads on the Illumina HiSeq System. Concerning the study's data processing: In a later analysis, 70 million to 95 million unique TCR beta chains were counted across the 500 to 850 repertoires, and approximately 11 million of these chains were shared by at least two donors. Raw reads were error-corrected and collapsed into unique sequences with a nearest-neighbor algorithm that merged closely related sequences to remove PCR and sequencing errors. Alignment of CDR3 sequences to IMGT reference sequences was used to assign V, D and J gene segments. For a sequence to be retained, at least a six-nucleotide match to both a V gene segment and a J gene segment was required. Rearrangements were called productive when the CDR3 lacked stop codons and stayed in frame with V and J; all others were non-productive. Following IMGT convention, CDR3 was defined as the stretch from the second conserved V-encoded cysteine to the conserved J-encoded phenylalanine. The earlier analysis of about 610 of the donors excluded any sequence lacking an unambiguous match to a single V gene segment. An earlier analysis of fewer than 750 of the donors classified V segments as functional when productive rearrangements were above 56.7% and as segregating when the standard deviation between donors was above 5%. A statistical classification framework was developed to diagnose cytomegalovirus status using the catalog of TCR beta chain sequences. V and J gene assignment, in a later analysis, came from comparing TCR nucleotide sequences with IMGT/GENE-DB human TR gene sequences. A later analysis assigned CDR3 sequences and most-parsimonious VDJ recombination scenarios with the TCRdist pipeline. A later analysis defined each TCR beta chain by its CDR3 amino acid sequence plus V-gene family, and excluded reads lacking a unique V-gene family. As a way to deal with suspected cross-contamination and a sequencing artifact, a later analysis dropped hundreds of nucleotide sequences that were highly shared and had low generation probability. For each public chain, a later analysis derived a clonal expansion index from normalized ranks of inferred template counts within each repertoire. Generation probabilities in a later analysis came from a VDJ recombination model fitted to out-of-frame rearrangements, and those results were checked against IGoR. Hypergeometric tests were used in a later analysis to score TCR-TCR, TCR-HLA and TCR-CMV co-occurrence, with a repertoire-size bias correction applied to the TCR pairs. False discovery rates were estimated in a later analysis by permuting HLA or CMV assignments 20 times. In a later analysis, co-occurring TCRs were grouped using DBSCAN, with TCRdist sequence similarity added in when clustering inside HLA-allele-positive subsets. Repertoires with fewer than 30,000 or more than 120,000 public chains were left out of co-occurrence clustering, as were five repertoires with anomalous nucleotide sharing. Sourced from immuneACCESS, this table was stored by TCRdb with only in-frame sequences that have V and J called. A share of the clones is absent; for the studies checked, an unresolved V gene accounts for under half, and the remainder has no known explanation. That table is the source of V, J and clone size, and D and trimming were worked out from the DNA. The sample records 150,000 to 200,000 clones, 79% of which are singletons. Under 2% of the sample rests with the top ten.

Study-level results and caveats: A later analysis associated about 16,000 TCR beta sequences with specific HLA alleles at a false discovery rate of 0.05. In both the original and validation cohorts, the classifier was reported to diagnose cytomegalovirus status with high specificity and sensitivity. The 87-base-pair reads could not distinguish some IMGT-functional V segments, including TRBV6-2 and TRBV6-3, so those segments were excluded. In an earlier analysis of roughly 560 of the donors, most TCR beta V segments were observed in productive rearrangements about 87% or about 30% of the time, broadly matching IMGT annotations. The sequencing pipeline was judged likely to have produced a cluster of highly shared sequence variants as a technical artifact. A later analysis found that HLA-associated TCR beta chains were more clonally expanded and had lower generation probabilities than equally common non-associated chains. When HLA alleles, especially DR and DQ, strongly co-occurred, TCR associations were difficult to assign to individual alleles. According to a later genetic analysis, donors in an Asian-associated ancestry cluster had fewer N-insertions in productive TCRs than the approximately 670-donor mean. Sequencing depth was assumed to be roughly uniform across donors in the presence/absence analyses, though that assumption may not hold. A later analysis found that most CMV-associated TCR beta chains appeared HLA-restricted, with HLA associations seemingly driven largely by CMV exposure. CMV serostatus was the only immune exposure information available for the cohort. Because counts were too low, roughly 16 rarely observed V segments, including chromosome 9 orphons, were left out of the earlier analysis of approximately 580 of the donors. In a later analysis, the rate of TCR association differed among HLA loci, with DRB1 alleles having the most associated TCRs and HLA-C alleles having the fewest. A further reported finding was that TCR beta sequences accurately predicted the HLA-A and HLA-B alleles for most subjects in the first cohort. According to the authors, the approach could potentially be generalized to other disease states and immunological phenotypes. In vitro tests confirmed that a few of the cytomegalovirus-associated TCR beta chains recognize cytomegalovirus antigens. Correlated functional status among segregating V segments might reflect linkage disequilibrium, but an unknown experimental factor could not be ruled out. While some public TCRs were present in many individuals, most TCR sequences turned up only very rarely across donors. The cohort was sequenced for TCR beta chains only, and without alpha or paired-chain data the features that could be detected were limited. An association between a missense DCLRE1C variant and V-gene and J-gene trimming of TCR beta chains was found in a later genetic analysis and replicated in an independent cohort. The study gave a list of about 150 TCR beta chains associated with cytomegalovirus. Several of the top co-occurrence clusters appeared to be linked to parvovirus B19, influenza, CMV and Epstein-Barr virus, according to a later analysis. HLA typing was unavailable for some donors at each locus, so association tests used only the typed subset.

About this clone: It lacks a known antigen. Per-nucleotide qualities are absent, and no much larger clonotype sits a single base away.

The sample taken for sequencing was PBMCs. Recombination linked TRBV2 to TRBJ2-5, and 7 junction bases match TRBD1. The J call could be wrong; TRBJ2-7 is a better fit for the DNA end. The receptor comes from a girl aged 10 to 17 in good health and CMV-seropositive. The DNA sequence is TGTGCCAGAATGATACCCCAGGACAGGAGGCCGCTAACTTCCTACGAGCAGTACTTC. Translated, this gives CARMIPQDRRPLTSYEQYF.